This T cell receptor (beta chain) appears in the sequencing data of a study of blood T cell repertoires in COVID-19 (TCRdb year 2020). For context, the study as a whole: Samples covering the acute and convalescent phases of COVID-19 were provided by collaborators in the United States, Italy and Spain. The material from the prospective study consisted of cDNA or gDNA derived from T cells, B-cell-depleted T cells, or PBMCs. Subjects who had been exposed to COVID-19, were actively infected with it, or had recovered from it provided the deeply sampled blood TCRbeta repertoires that made up the dataset. The repertoires were released in a freely available public database meant as a resource for research on the immune response to SARS-CoV-2. Samples came from the ongoing ImmuneRACE study (first 160 participants) plus 1,254 subjects from 6 global collaborators. Nearly every sample came with metadata listing a de-identified subject ID, COVID-19 status, age in years and sex. Where available, HLA class I and class II types were obtained from metadata supplied by the sample provider rather than from assay-based typing. Results and caveats for the whole study, not just this receptor: How much clinical and demographic metadata was included differed by source and by participant, and the metadata was provided uncurated.

Trimming accounts for 5 bases at V and 5 bases at J, while the number of junction bases matched to no gene is 10. Its CDR3 holds 16 amino acids, cysteine through phenylalanine. Of all the DNA, just the CDR3 is kept, 48 bases in frame from base 1. Reading the germline V gene (reference sequence) gives CDR1 SEHNR and CDR2 FQNEAQ. This clone has ten or more counts. The specificity of this receptor is unknown. No quality values exist for individual bases; no much larger clone is one base distant. Whole blood was collected in K2EDTA tubes by collaborating institutions according to the institutions' own protocols. Collaborator samples were shipped for TCRbeta analysis as frozen whole blood, isolated PBMCs, or DNA extracted from either sample type. The immunoSEQ Assay, a bias-controlled multiplex PCR, was used to amplify TCRbeta CDR3 regions from genomic DNA. In the authors' own workflow: The number of nucleated cells in each sample was estimated from the amplification of reference gene primers within the assay. To quantify the absolute abundance of each unique TCRbeta CDR3 rearrangement, sequence reads were collapsed and filtered. Productive Simpson clonality was computed per sample as the square root of Simpson's diversity index over productive rearrangements. Held by TCRdb, this immuneACCESS table contains in-frame sequences only and omits some clones. Under half of the omission traces to an unresolved V gene where checked; the cause of the rest is unknown. D and trimming were read from the DNA, whereas the V and J calls and clone size are those reported in that table. The sample table lists about 110,000 clones, over 75% of them with a count of one. The ten largest clonotypes hold 2.4% of the sample.

This TCR came from a human donor in a cohort sampled during active COVID-19. The sample was peripheral blood. This receptor chain uses TRBV7-9 and TRBJ1-5; 9 central nucleotides agree with TRBD1. Here the CDR3 is given as CASSPSTGGIYQPQHF. The nucleotide sequence is given as TGTGCCAGCAGCCCCTCGACAGGGGGGATTTATCAGCCCCAGCATTTT.